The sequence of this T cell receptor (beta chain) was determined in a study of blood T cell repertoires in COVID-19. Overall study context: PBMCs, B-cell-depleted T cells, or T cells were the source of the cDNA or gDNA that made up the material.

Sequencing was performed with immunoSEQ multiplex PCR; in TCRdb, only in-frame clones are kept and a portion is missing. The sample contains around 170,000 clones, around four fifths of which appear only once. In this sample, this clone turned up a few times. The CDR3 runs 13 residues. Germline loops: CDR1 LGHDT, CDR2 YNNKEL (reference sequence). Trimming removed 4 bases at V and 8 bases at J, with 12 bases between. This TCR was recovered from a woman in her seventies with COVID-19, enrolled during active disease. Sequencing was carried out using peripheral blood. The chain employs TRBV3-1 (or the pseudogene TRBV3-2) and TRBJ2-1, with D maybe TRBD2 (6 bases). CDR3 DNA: TGTGCCAGCAGCCCCTTGGAGGGGTATGAGCAGTTCTTC. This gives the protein CASSPLEGYEQFF.